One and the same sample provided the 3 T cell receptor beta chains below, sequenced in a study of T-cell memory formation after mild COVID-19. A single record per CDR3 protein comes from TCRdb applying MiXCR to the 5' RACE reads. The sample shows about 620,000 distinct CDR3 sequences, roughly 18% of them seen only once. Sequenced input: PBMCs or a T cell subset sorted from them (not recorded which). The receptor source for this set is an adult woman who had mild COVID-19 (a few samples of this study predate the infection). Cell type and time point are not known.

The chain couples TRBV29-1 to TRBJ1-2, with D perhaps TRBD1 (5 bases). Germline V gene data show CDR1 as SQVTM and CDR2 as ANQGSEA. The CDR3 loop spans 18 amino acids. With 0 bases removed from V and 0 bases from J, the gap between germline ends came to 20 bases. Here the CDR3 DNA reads TGCAGCGTTGAAGACGAATCCCGGGGGGACGGAGCTAACTATGGCTACACCTTC. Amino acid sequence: CSVEDESRGDGANYGYTF. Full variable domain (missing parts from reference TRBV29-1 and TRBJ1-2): SAVISQKPSRDICQRGTSLTIQCQVDSQVTMMFWYRQQPGQSLTLIATANQGSEATYESGFVIDKFPISRPNLTFSTLTVSNMSPEDSSIYLCSVEDESRGDGANYGYTFGSGTRLTVV.

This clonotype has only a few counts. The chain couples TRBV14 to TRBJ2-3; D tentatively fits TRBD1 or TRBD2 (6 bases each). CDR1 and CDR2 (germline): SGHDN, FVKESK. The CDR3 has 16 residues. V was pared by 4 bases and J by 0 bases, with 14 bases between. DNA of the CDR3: TGTGCCAGCAGCCGGAGGGGGGCACTAAGCACAGATACGCAGTATTTT. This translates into CASSRRGALSTDTQYF.

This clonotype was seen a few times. CDR3 amino acids: CASSQGLAIESPLEQYF. CDR3 coding DNA: TGCGCCAGCAGCCAAGGGCTAGCGATAGAGAGCCCCCTCGAGCAGTACTTC. V gene TRBV4-1 combines with J gene TRBJ2-7, with D perhaps matching TRBD2 (6 bases). CDR3 length: 17 residues. Trimming removed 1 base from V and 6 bases from J, with 22 bases in between. Germline V gene sequence: CDR1 MGHRA, CDR2 YSYEKL.